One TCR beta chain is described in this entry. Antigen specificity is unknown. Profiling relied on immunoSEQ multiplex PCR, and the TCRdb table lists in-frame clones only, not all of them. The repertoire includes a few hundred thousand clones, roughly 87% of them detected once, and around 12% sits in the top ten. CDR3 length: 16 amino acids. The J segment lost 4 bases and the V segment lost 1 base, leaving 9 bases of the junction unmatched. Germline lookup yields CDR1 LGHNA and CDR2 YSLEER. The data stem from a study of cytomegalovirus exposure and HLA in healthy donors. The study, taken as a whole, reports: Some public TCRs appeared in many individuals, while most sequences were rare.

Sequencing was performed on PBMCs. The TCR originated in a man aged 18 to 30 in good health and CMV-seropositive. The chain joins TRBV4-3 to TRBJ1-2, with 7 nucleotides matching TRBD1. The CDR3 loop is CASSQVYSGGGYGYTF. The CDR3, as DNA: TGCGCCAGCAGCCAAGTCTATTCAGGGGGGGGCTATGGCTACACCTTC.